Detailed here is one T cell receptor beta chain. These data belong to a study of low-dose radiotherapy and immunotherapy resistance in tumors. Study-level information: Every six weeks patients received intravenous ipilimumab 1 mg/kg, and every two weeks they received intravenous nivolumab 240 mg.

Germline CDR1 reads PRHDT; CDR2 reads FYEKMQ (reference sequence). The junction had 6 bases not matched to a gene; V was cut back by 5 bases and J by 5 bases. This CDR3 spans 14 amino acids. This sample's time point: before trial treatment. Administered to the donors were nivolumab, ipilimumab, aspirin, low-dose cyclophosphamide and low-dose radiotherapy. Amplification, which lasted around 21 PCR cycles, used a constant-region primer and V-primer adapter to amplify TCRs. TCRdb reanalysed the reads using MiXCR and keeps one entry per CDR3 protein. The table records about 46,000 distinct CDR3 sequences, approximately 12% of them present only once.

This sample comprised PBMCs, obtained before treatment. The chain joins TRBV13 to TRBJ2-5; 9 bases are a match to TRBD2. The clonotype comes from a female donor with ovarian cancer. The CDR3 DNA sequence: TGTGCCAGCAGCCCCGGGACTAGCAGGGAGACCCAGTACTTC. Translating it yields CASSPGTSRETQYF.